The 5 T cell receptor beta chains in this list originate from one sample, sequenced in a study of T cells after yellow fever vaccination. TCRdb ran MiXCR on the 5' RACE reads and lists one entry per CDR3 protein. Among about 340,000 distinct CDR3 sequences listed, 3.5% to 4.5% were seen once. This specimen consisted of PBMCs, obtained 5 days after the yellow fever booster vaccination. Every receptor here comes from a man in his late teens or twenties who received the YFV17D yellow fever vaccine.

This clonotype occurred a few times. The chain employs TRBV5-1 and TRBJ2-7; D is unclear. Trimming cost V 4 bases and J 6 bases, with 14 bases left between them. The CDR3 has 13 residues. The germline V gene has CDR1 SGHRS and CDR2 YFSETQ. CDR3 nucleotide sequence: TGCGCCAGCAGCCAGCAAACGAACAGCGAGCAGTACGTC. Translating it yields CASSQQTNSEQYV.

This clonotype was recorded many times. The CDR3, as DNA: TGTGCCAGCAGCTCCCGATTGGCAGACCGCACAGATACGCAGTATTTT. Protein sequence: CASSSRLADRTDTQYF. The chain joins TRBV7-6 to TRBJ2-3; D is ambiguous. The CDR3 length is 16 residues. Germline-derived CDR1 and CDR2 are SGHVS and FNYEAQ. V lost 4 bases to trimming and J lost 1 base, with 15 bases between them.

The chain has TRBV6-5 and TRBJ1-3; 8 nucleotides match TRBD1. The V segment lost 6 bases and the J segment 3 bases; nucleotides outside the gene matches: 4. The CDR3 is 14 residues long. Germline CDR1 is MNHEY and CDR2 is SVGAGI. CDR3 residues: CASRPGQGGNTIYF. CDR3 coding DNA: TGTGCCAGCAGGCCAGGACAGGGTGGAAACACCATATATTTT.

This clonotype appeared many times. This rearrangement joins TRBV5-6 to TRBJ2-5, with TRBD1 as a possible D gene (6 bases). V was shortened by 4 bases and J by 3 bases, with 16 bases between the two germline ends. The germline V gene has CDR1 SGHDT and CDR2 YYEEEE. The CDR3 totals 15 residues. CDR3 protein: CASSTTYAGEETQYF. The CDR3, as DNA: TGTGCCAGCAGCACTACCTATGCAGGGGAAGAGACCCAGTACTTC.

This clonotype was counted between two and nine times. This chain uses TRBV18 with TRBJ2-3; D unresolved. Germline lookup yields CDR1 KGHSH and CDR2 LQKENI. With 5 bases removed from V and 6 bases from J, the gap between germline ends came to 21 bases. The CDR3 covers 16 residues. In DNA form, the CDR3 reads TGTGCCAGCTCAAAGGCTAATCAGCGAGCCGGGGATACGCAGTATTTT. Its protein product is CASSKANQRAGDTQYF.